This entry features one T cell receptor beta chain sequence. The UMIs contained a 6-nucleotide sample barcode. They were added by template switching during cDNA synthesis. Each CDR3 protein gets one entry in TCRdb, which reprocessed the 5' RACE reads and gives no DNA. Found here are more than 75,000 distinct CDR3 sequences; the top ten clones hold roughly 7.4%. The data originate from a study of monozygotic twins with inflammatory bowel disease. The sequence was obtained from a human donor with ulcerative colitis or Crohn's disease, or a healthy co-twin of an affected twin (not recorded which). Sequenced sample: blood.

The CDR3 spells CSARDLAGGINEQFF. The J gene is TRBJ2-1, the V gene TRBV20-1; as DNA is missing, the TRBD2 call by TCRdb cannot be tested. This CDR3 has 15 residues. Germline V CDR1 and CDR2: DFQATT, SNEGSKA (reference sequence).